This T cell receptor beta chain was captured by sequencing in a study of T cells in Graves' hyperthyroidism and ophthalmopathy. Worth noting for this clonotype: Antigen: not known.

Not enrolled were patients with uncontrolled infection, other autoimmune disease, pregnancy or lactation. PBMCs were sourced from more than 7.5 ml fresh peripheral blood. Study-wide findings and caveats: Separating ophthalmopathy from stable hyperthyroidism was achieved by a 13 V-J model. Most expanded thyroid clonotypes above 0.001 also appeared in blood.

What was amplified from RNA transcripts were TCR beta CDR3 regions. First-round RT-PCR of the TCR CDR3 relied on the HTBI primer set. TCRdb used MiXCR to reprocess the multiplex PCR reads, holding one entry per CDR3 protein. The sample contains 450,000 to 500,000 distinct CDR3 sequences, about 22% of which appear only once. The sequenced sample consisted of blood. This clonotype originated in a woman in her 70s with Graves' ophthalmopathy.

This CDR3 reads CASSHRGVHNEQFF. DNA of the CDR3: TGTGCCAGCAGCCATCGCGGGGTCCACAATGAGCAGTTCTTC. The gene calls are TRBV3-1 and TRBJ2-1, with D possibly TRBD2 on 6 matching bases. Germline assignment: CDR1 LGHDT and CDR2 YNNKEL (reference sequence). The CDR3 sequence is 14 residues long. Trimming removed 3 bases at V and 5 bases at J, with 11 bases between.